The next 16 T cell receptor beta chains were all read from a single sample in a study of T cell changes during pregnancy in multiple sclerosis. Generated by immunoSEQ multiplex PCR, the TCRdb table keeps only in-frame clones and is missing some. The data hold 25,000 to 35,000 clones, with more than 70% observed a single time. Source: CD8+ T cells from peripheral blood mononuclear cells, taken in the first trimester of pregnancy. These receptors originate from a female donor with multiple sclerosis, enrolled in a pregnancy study.

The rearrangement uses TRBV28 and TRBJ1-2; TRBD1 matches at 8 bases. Trimming removed 5 bases from V and 4 bases from J; junction bases left unmatched: 6. Germline assignment: CDR1 MDHEN and CDR2 SYDVKM. This CDR3 is 14 amino acids long. The CDR3 DNA sequence: TGTGCCAGCAGTCCAAACAGGGGGAGCTATGGCTACACCTTC. As protein: CASSPNRGSYGYTF.

V and J are TRBV7-9 and TRBJ2-3; 8 bases are shared with TRBD2. CDR3 size: 15 residues. Germline lookup yields CDR1 SEHNR and CDR2 FQNEAQ (reference sequence). The V gene end was trimmed by 2 bases and the J gene end by 3 bases; junction bases not matched to a gene: 4. The CDR3 loop is CASSLTGGMTDTQYF. In DNA form, the CDR3 reads TGTGCCAGCAGCTTAACGGGAGGGATGACAGATACGCAGTATTTT.

The sample holds one count of this clone. The chain couples TRBV4-1 to TRBJ2-7, with D tentatively TRBD2 (6 bases). Trimming cost V 0 bases and J 2 bases, with 14 bases left between them. Germline V gene sequence: CDR1 MGHRA, CDR2 YSYEKL. The CDR3 spans 16 residues. The chain's CDR3 is CASSQDPGLGTYEQYF. The CDR3 bases are TGCGCCAGCAGCCAAGATCCGGGACTGGGGACCTACGAGCAGTACTTC.

This chain links TRBV9 with TRBJ2-3; 13 nucleotides line up with TRBD2. The germline gives CDR1 SGDLS, CDR2 YYNGEE. The V segment lost 4 bases and the J segment 3 bases; nucleotides outside the gene matches: 11. This CDR3 has 18 amino acids. CDR3 bases: TGTGCCAGCAGCCCAGGGACTAGCGGGAATTCTAGGACAGATACGCAGTATTTT. This encodes CASSPGTSGNSRTDTQYF.

The chain carries TRBV19 and TRBJ2-3, with 11 positions matching TRBD2. CDR3 length: 21 amino acids. The J segment lost 0 bases and the V segment lost 0 bases, leaving 14 bases of the junction unmatched. Germline V CDR1 and CDR2: LNHDA, SQIVND (reference sequence). CDR3 DNA sequence: TGTGCCAGTAGTATAGAGCAACTAGCGGGAGCAGTGATTTCTAGCACAGATACGCAGTATTTT. Translated: CASSIEQLAGAVISSTDTQYF.

The chain has TRBV5-1 and TRBJ2-4; unclear D gene. The CDR3 has 19 amino acids. Trimming took off 6 bases at V and 0 bases at J, with 25 bases between the two ends. Germline CDR1 is SGHRS and CDR2 is YFSETQ. In DNA form, the CDR3 reads TGCGCCAGCACCGCCTGGGCAGTTGATTATCCTCTAGCCAAAAACATTCAGTACTTC. Amino acids: CASTAWAVDYPLAKNIQYF.

V gene TRBV5-1 combines with J gene TRBJ1-1; tentative D call: TRBD1 (6 bases). The CDR3 is 15 residues long. Looked up from germline, CDR1 is SGHRS and CDR2 is YFSETQ. V lost 0 bases and J lost 0, with 9 bases in between. The CDR3 here is CASSLVRGLNTEAFF. CDR3 sequence (DNA): TGCGCCAGCAGCTTGGTGCGGGGGCTGAACACTGAAGCTTTCTTT. The whole variable domain, filled in from reference TRBV5-1 and TRBJ1-1, reads KAGVTQTPRYLIKTRGQQVTLSCSPISGHRSVSWYQQTPGQGLQFLFEYFSETQRNKGNFPGRFSGRQFSNSRSEMNVSTLELGDSALYLCASSLVRGLNTEAFFGQGTRLTVV.

J is TRBJ1-2 and V is TRBV9, with D hard to call. CDR1 is SGDLS and CDR2 is YYNGEE in the germline V gene. This CDR3 is 15 amino acids long. V lost 4 bases to trimming and J lost 4 bases, with 17 bases between them. The CDR3: CASSSEREVIYGYTF. CDR3 in DNA: TGTGCCAGCAGCTCTGAGCGGGAGGTCATCTATGGCTACACCTTC.

V is TRBV4-1 and J is TRBJ1-1; D gene ambiguous. Deletions cut 0 bases from V and 7 bases from J, with 12 bases between. Looked up from germline, CDR1 is MGHRA and CDR2 is YSYEKL. The CDR3 is 14 amino acids. CDR3 sequence: CASSQDGGQHEAFF. The CDR3 DNA reads as TGCGCCAGCAGCCAAGATGGTGGGCAGCATGAAGCTTTCTTT.

The chain combines TRBV30 with TRBJ2-1, with a tentative D call TRBD1 (5 bases). V shed 3 bases and J shed 7 bases, with 13 bases lying between them. This CDR3 spans 13 amino acids. Per germline, CDR1 GTSNPN and CDR2 SVGIG (reference sequence). The CDR3 region has the DNA TGTGCCTGGAGCGCCGGACACACAAATGAGCAGTTCTTC. It encodes CAWSAGHTNEQFF. Drawing the rest from reference TRBV30 and TRBJ2-1, the complete variable domain is SQTIHQWPATLVQPVGSPLSLECTVEGTSNPNLYWYRQAAGRGLQLLFYSVGIGQISSEVPQNLSASRPQDRQFILSSKKLLLSDSGFYLCAWSAGHTNEQFFGPGTRLTVL.

The chain employs TRBV5-1 and TRBJ2-1; 7 nucleotides agree with TRBD2. J gave up 8 bases and V 2 bases, and 13 bases lay outside the gene matches. Germline values: CDR1 SGHRS, CDR2 YFSETQ. CDR3 length equals 16 residues. The CDR3 region has the DNA TGCGCCAGCAGCTTTGGGTCCGGACTAGTTGCATATGAGCAGTTCTTC. Translating it yields CASSFGSGLVAYEQFF.

This rearrangement joins TRBV7-6 to TRBJ2-1; 10 nucleotides match TRBD1. The CDR3 consists of 15 residues. The V and J ends lost 5 bases and 4 bases, in that order; junction bases with no gene match: 5. Germline CDR1 SGHVS, CDR2 FNYEAQ. The CDR3 bases are TGTGCCAGCAGCAAAGGACAGGGGGGGTACAATGAGCAGTTCTTC. Translation: CASSKGQGGYNEQFF. The variable domain in full, with the rest retrieved from reference TRBV7-6 and TRBJ2-1, is GAGVSQSPRYKVTKRGQDVALRCDPISGHVSLYWYRQALGQGPEFLTYFNYEAQQDKSGLPNDRFSAERPEGSISTLTIQRTEQRDSAMYRCASSKGQGGYNEQFFGPGTRLTVL.

The chain uses TRBV7-9 and TRBJ1-1; TRBD1 is a possible D gene (5 bases). Deletions cut 5 bases from V and 1 base from J, with 14 bases between. The CDR3 covers 15 residues. Germline CDR1 is SEHNR and CDR2 is FQNEAQ (reference sequence). CDR3 protein: CASSQDETENTEAFF. The CDR3 nucleotides are TGTGCCAGCAGCCAAGATGAGACAGAGAACACTGAAGCTTTCTTT.

This clone has a single count. The chain combines TRBV11-2 with TRBJ1-5, with a tentative D call TRBD1 (5 bases). CDR1 and CDR2 from the germline V gene are SGHAT and FQNNGV. V was pared by 0 bases and J by 0 bases, with 15 bases between. This CDR3 comprises 18 residues. CDR3 loop: CASSLEIPGGYSNQPQHF. The CDR3 DNA is TGTGCCAGCAGCTTAGAAATCCCGGGGGGATATAGCAATCAGCCCCAGCATTTT.

The rearrangement joins TRBV9 to TRBJ1-2; 9 nucleotides agree with TRBD1. The V gene end was trimmed by 3 bases and the J gene end by 8 bases; junction bases not matched to a gene: 8. Per the germline V gene, CDR1 is SGDLS and CDR2 is YYNGEE. This CDR3 has 14 residues. The CDR3 loop reads CASSAGQGNHGYTF. DNA of the CDR3: TGTGCCAGCAGCGCCGGACAGGGGAACCACGGCTACACCTTC. The full variable domain, its missing parts supplied by reference TRBV9 and TRBJ1-2, is DSGVTQTPKHLITATGQRVTLRCSPRSGDLSVYWYQQSLDQGLQFLIQYYNGEERAKGNILERFSAQQFPDLHSELNLSSLELGDSALYFCASSAGQGNHGYTFGSGTRLTVV.

The chain employs TRBV21-1 and TRBJ2-7; the table's D call, TRBD1, was not checked against the DNA. TRBV21-1 has pseudogene status. The CDR3 sequence is 16 residues long. CDR3 loop: CASSPRDREPHYEQYF. The CDR3 bases are TGTGCCAGCAGCCCGCGGGACAGGGAACCCCACTACGAGCAGTACTTC.